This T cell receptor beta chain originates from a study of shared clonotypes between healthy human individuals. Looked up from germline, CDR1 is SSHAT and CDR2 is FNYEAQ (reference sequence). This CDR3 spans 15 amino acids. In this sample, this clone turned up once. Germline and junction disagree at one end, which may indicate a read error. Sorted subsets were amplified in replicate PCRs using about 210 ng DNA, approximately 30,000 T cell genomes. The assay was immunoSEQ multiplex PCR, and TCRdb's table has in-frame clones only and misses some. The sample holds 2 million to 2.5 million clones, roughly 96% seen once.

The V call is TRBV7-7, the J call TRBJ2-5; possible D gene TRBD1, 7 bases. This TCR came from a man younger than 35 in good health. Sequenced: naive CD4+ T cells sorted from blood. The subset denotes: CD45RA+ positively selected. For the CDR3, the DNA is TGTGCTAGCAGCTTAAGGGCAGGGGGGACGGAGACCCAGTACTTC. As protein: CASSLRAGGTETQYF.